A single sample is the source of the 8 T cell receptor beta chains below, sequenced in a study of blood T cell repertoires in COVID-19. Assay: immunoSEQ multiplex PCR; the TCRdb copy retains only in-frame clones and omits some. The table lists around 400,000 clones, around 86% of them singletons. The sequenced sample was PBMCs or T cells enriched from blood (not recorded which). All receptors derive from a woman between 50 and 59 years old who had recovered from COVID-19.

This chain connects TRBV19 to TRBJ2-1; D is ambiguous. V lost 10 bases and J 6 bases, leaving 10 bases between the germline ends. Germline-derived CDR1 and CDR2 are LNHDA and SQIVND (reference sequence). The CDR3 covers 11 residues. The CDR3 loop reads CAIQLGNEQFF. In DNA, the CDR3 is TGTGCCATTCAACTCGGCAATGAGCAGTTCTTC.

The gene calls are TRBV18 and TRBJ1-6, with 7 positions matching TRBD1. The J segment lost 5 bases and the V segment lost 3 bases, leaving 1 base of the junction unmatched. The CDR3 runs to 14 residues. Germline assignment: CDR1 KGHSH and CDR2 LQKENI. The chain's CDR3 is CASSPTGNNSPLHF. The CDR3 DNA follows: TGTGCCAGCTCACCGACAGGGAATAATTCACCCCTCCACTTT. The entire variable domain, with the rest obtained from reference TRBV18 and TRBJ1-6, is as follows: NAGVMQNPRHLVRRRGQEARLRCSPMKGHSHVYWYRQLPEEGLKFMVYLQKENIIDESGMPKERFSAEFPKEGPSILRIQQVVRGDSAAYFCASSPTGNNSPLHFGNGTRLTVT.

This clone was seen only a few times. The genes are TRBV29-1 and TRBJ1-1, with D perhaps matching TRBD1 (5 bases). V lost 1 base to trimming and J lost 5 bases, with 8 bases between them. The CDR3 sequence is 12 residues long. CDR1 is SQVTM, CDR2 ANQGSEA, per germline. The CDR3 nucleotides are TGCAGCGTTGAAGGGGGGGATACTGAAGCTTTCTTT. Its translation is CSVEGGDTEAFF.

The chain combines TRBV29-1 with TRBJ2-1; 9 nucleotides line up with TRBD2. Germline CDR1 SQVTM, CDR2 ANQGSEA. Trimming at V came to 4 bases and at J to 9 bases, leaving 10 bases not matched to a gene. CDR3 length equals 14 residues. In DNA form, the CDR3 reads TGCAGCGTTGGATCGATAGCGGGAGTCGGTGAGCAGTTCTTC. It is translated as CSVGSIAGVGEQFF.

The chain carries TRBV9 and TRBJ2-1; 9 bases agree with TRBD2. There are 15 residues in the CDR3. Losses at the gene ends were 0 bases for V and 10 bases for J; bases not matched to a gene: 8. Germline V lookup: CDR1 SGDLS, CDR2 YYNGEE. This CDR3 is CASSVGGLAGYEQFF. The CDR3 DNA follows: TGTGCCAGCAGCGTAGGAGGGCTAGCGGGATACGAGCAGTTCTTC.

This clone was recorded at least ten times. V gene TRBV2 combines with J gene TRBJ1-5, with 7 nucleotides matching TRBD1. Germline loops: CDR1 SNHLY, CDR2 FYNNEI. The junction had 6 bases not matched to a gene; V was cut back by 6 bases and J by 7 bases. This CDR3 comprises 13 residues. CDR3 residues: CASRDRVQQPQHF. In nucleotides, the CDR3 is TGTGCCAGCAGAGACAGGGTCCAACAGCCCCAGCATTTT.

The gene calls are TRBV2 and TRBJ2-1, with TRBD2 identical over 10 bases. Per the germline V gene, CDR1 is SNHLY and CDR2 is FYNNEI. Trimming took 5 bases from V and 1 from J; bases not matched to a gene: 2. The CDR3 runs 15 residues. CDR3 DNA: TGTGCCAGCAGTTATAGCGGGGGGTCCTACAATGAGCAGTTCTTC. Its protein product is CASSYSGGSYNEQFF. Drawing the rest from reference TRBV2 and TRBJ2-1, the complete variable domain is EPEVTQTPSHQVTQMGQEVILRCVPISNHLYFYWYRQILGQKVEFLVSFYNNEISEKSEIFDDQFSVERPDGSNFTLKIRSTKLEDSAMYFCASSYSGGSYNEQFFGPGTRLTVL.

V and J are TRBV5-1 and TRBJ2-5; weak D call: TRBD2 (7 bases). CDR1 and CDR2 from the germline V gene are SGHRS and YFSETQ. Trimming left V 1 base short and J 0 bases short, with 13 bases between. The CDR3 has 16 residues. CDR3 region: CASSLIGGGNQETQYF. The CDR3 DNA reads as TGCGCCAGCAGCTTGATAGGGGGGGGTAACCAAGAGACCCAGTACTTC.